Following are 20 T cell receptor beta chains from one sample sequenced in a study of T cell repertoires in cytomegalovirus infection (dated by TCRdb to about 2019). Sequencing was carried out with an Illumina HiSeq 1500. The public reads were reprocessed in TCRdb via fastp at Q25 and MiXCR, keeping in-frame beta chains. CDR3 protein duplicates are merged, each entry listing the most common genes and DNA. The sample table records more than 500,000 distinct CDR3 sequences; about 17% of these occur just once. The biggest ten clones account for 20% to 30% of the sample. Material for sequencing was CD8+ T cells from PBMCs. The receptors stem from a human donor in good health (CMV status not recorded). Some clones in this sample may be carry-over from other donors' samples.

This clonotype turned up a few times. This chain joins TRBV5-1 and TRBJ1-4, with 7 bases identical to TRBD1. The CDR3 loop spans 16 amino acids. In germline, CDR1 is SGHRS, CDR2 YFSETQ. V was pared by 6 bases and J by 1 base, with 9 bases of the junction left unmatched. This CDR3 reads CASTLTGFETNEKLFF. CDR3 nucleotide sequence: TGCGCCAGCACCCTGACAGGGTTTGAAACTAATGAAAAACTGTTTTTT.

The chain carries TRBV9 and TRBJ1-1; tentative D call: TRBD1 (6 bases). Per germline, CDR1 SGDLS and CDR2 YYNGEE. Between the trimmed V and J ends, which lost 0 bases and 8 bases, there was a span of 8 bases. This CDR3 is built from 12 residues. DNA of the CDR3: TGTGCCAGCAGCGTAGAAGGACAGGAAGCTTTCTTT. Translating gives CASSVEGQEAFF. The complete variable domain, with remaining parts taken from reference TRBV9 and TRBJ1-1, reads DSGVTQTPKHLITATGQRVTLRCSPRSGDLSVYWYQQSLDQGLQFLIQYYNGEERAKGNILERFSAQQFPDLHSELNLSSLELGDSALYFCASSVEGQEAFFGQGTRLTVV.

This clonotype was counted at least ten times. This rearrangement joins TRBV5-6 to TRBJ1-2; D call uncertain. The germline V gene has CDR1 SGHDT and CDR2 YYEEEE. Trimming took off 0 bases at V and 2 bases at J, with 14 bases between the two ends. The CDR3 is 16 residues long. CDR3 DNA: TGTGCCAGCAGCTTGGGACGGGGAGGTGGAAACTATGGCTACACCTTC. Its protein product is CASSLGRGGGNYGYTF.

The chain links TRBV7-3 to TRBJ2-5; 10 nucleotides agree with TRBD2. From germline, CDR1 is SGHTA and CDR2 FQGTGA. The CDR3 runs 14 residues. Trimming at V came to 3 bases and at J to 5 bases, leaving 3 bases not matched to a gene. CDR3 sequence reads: CASSFGLAAETQYF. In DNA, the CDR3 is TGTGCCAGCAGCTTTGGACTAGCGGCGGAGACCCAGTACTTC.

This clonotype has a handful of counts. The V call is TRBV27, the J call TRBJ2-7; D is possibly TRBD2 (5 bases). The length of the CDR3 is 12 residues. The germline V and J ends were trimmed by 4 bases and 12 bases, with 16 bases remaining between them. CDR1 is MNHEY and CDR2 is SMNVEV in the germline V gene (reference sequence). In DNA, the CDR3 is TGTGCCAGCAGTTCGTTAGAGGGTAGGAGGTACTTC. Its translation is CASSSLEGRRYF.

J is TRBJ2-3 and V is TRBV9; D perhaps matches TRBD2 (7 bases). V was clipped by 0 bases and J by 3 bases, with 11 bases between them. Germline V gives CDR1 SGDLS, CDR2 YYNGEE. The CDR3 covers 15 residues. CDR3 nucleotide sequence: TGTGCCAGCAGCGTAGACGGGGGGCTAACAGATACGCAGTATTTT. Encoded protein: CASSVDGGLTDTQYF.

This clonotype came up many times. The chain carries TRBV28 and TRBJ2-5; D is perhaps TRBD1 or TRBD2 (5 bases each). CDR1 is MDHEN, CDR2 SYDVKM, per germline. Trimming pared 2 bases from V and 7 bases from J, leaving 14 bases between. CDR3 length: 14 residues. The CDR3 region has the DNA TGTGCCAGCAGTTTAAATGGGGGTGCGGGGACCCAGTACTTC. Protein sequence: CASSLNGGAGTQYF.

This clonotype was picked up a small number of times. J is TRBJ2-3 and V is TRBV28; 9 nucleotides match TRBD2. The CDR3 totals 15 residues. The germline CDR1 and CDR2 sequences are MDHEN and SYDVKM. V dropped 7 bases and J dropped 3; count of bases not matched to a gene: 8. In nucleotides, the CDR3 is TGTGCCAGCAATAGCGGGAGCATTAGTACAGATACGCAGTATTTT. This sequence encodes CASNSGSISTDTQYF.

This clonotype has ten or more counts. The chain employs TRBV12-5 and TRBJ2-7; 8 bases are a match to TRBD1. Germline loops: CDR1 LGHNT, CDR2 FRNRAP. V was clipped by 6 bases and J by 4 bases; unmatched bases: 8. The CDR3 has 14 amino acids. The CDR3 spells CASGPPGGKYEQYF. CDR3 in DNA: TGTGCTAGTGGACCACCAGGGGGCAAGTACGAGCAGTACTTC.

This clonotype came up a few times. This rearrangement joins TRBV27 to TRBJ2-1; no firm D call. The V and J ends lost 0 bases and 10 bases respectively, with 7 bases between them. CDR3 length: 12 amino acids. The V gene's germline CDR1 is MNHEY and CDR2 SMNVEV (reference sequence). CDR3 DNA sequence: TGTGCCAGCAGTTTATCCCGGCAAGAGCAGTTCTTC. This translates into CASSLSRQEQFF.

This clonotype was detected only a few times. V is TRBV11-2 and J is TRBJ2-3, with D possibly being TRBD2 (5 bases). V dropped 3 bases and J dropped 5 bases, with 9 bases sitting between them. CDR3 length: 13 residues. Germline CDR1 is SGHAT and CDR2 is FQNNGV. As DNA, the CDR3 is TGTGCCAGCAGCTTTGTAGCGCGAGATACGCAGTATTTT. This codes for CASSFVARDTQYF.

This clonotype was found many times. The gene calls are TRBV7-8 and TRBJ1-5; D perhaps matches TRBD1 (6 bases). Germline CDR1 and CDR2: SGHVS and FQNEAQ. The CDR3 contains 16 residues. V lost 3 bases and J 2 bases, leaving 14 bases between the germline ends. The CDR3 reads CASSLRGGYGNQPQHF. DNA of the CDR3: TGTGCCAGCAGCTTGAGGGGGGGATATGGCAATCAGCCCCAGCATTTT.

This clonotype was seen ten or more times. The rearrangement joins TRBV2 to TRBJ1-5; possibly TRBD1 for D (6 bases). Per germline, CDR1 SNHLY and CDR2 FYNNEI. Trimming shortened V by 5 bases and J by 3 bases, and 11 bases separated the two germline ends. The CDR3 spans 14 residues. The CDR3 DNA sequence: TGTGCCAGCAGTCCAGACAGGACCAATCAGCCCCAGCATTTT. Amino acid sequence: CASSPDRTNQPQHF.

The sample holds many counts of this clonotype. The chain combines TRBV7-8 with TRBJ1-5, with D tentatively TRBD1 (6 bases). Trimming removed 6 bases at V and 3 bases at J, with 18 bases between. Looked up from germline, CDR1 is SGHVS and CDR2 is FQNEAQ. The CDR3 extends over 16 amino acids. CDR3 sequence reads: CASRRTAGWANQPQHF. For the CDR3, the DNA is TGTGCCAGCAGACGGACAGCGGGGTGGGCCAATCAGCCCCAGCATTTT.

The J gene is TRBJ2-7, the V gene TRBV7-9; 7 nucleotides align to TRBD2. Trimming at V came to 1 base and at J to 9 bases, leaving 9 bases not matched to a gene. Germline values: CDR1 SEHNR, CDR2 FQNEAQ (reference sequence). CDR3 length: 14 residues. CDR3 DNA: TGTGCCAGCAGCTTAGTCAGCGGGGCTCCACTGCAGTACTTC. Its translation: CASSLVSGAPLQYF.

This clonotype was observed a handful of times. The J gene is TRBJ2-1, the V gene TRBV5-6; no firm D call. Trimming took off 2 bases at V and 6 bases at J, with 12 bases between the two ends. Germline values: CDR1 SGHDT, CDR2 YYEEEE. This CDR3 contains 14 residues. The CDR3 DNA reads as TGTGCCAGCAGCTTCGGCAGGAACCGCAATGAGCAGTTCTTC. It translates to CASSFGRNRNEQFF.

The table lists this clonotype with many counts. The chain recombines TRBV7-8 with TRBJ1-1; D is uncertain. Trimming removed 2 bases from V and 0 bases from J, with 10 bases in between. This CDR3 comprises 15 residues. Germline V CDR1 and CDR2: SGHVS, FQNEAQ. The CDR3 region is CASSLIGTMNTEAFF. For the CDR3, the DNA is TGTGCCAGCAGCTTAATAGGTACCATGAACACTGAAGCTTTCTTT.

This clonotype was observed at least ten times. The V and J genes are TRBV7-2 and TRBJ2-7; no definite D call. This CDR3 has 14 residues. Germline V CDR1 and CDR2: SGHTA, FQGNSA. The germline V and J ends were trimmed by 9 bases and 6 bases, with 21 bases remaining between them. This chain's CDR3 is CASRLRGPQPEQYF. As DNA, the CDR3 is TGTGCCAGTCGACTGCGCGGCCCCCAACCCGAGCAGTACTTC.

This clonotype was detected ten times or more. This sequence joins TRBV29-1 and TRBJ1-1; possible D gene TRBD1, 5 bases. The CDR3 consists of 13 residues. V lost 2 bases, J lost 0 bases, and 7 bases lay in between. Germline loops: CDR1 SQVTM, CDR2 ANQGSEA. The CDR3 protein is CSVEKGMNTEAFF. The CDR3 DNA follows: TGCAGCGTTGAAAAGGGGATGAACACTGAAGCTTTCTTT.

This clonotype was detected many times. The CDR3 region is CASSPAASRVYEQYF. The DNA for the CDR3 is TGTGCCAGCAGCCCTGCAGCCTCCCGCGTCTACGAGCAGTACTTC. This chain uses TRBV7-9 with TRBJ2-7, with D unclear. Germline loops: CDR1 SEHNR, CDR2 FQNEAQ (reference sequence). The CDR3 spans 15 residues. Trimming took off 5 bases at V and 3 bases at J, with 17 bases between the two ends.